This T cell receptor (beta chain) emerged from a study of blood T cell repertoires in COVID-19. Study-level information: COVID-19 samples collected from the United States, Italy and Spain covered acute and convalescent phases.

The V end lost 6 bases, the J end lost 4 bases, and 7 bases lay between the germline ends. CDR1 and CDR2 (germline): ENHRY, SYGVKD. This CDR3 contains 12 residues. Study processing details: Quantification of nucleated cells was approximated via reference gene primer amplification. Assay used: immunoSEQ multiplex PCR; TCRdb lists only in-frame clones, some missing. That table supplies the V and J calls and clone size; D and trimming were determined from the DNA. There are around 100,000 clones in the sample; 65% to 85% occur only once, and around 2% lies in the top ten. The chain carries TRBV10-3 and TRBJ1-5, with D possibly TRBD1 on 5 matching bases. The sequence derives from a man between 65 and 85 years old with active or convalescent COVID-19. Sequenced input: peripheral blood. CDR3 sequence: CAIRTANQPQHF. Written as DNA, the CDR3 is TGTGCCATCAGGACAGCTAATCAGCCCCAGCATTTT.